The 17 T cell receptor beta chains in this list originate from one sample, sequenced in a study of CXCR3-negative and CXCR3-positive naive CD8 T cells. Overall study results and limits: Hydrophobicity of TRB CDR3s was greater in CXCR3-positive naive cells than in CXCR3-negative naive cells.

The antigens these receptors bind are not known. UMI-labeled 5' RACE yielded the TRB cDNA libraries. One entry per CDR3 protein, without DNA, is what TCRdb gives after re-calling the 5' RACE reads. This sample's clone table lists some 120,000 distinct CDR3 sequences. The specimen was naive CXCR3+ CD8+ T cells from blood. Subset described: CD45RO-CCR7+CD27+CD95- naive CD8+ T cells expressing CXCR3 (TNR3+). These receptors all stem from a human donor in good health. Some clones in this sample may be carry-over from other donors' samples.

V usage is TRBV14 and J usage is TRBJ2-1; TCRdb's assignment of TRBD2 cannot be checked, as there is no DNA. The CDR3 contains 14 residues. The germline gives CDR1 SGHDN, CDR2 FVKESK. CDR3 in amino acids: CASSPLAFYNEQFF.

The chain carries TRBV28 and TRBJ1-2. The length of the CDR3 is 16 residues. The germline gives CDR1 MDHEN, CDR2 SYDVKM. Here the CDR3 reads CASSGDGWNSNYGYTF.

The chain uses TRBV7-6 and TRBJ1-3. The CDR3 is made up of 18 amino acids. Germline V gives CDR1 SGHVS, CDR2 FNYEAQ. CDR3 residues: CASSYLQRGLPSGNTIYF.

This chain uses TRBV6-1 with TRBJ2-2; the D call of TRBD2 rests on TCRdb alone, since no DNA is present to check it. Germline CDR1 is MNHNS and CDR2 is SASEGT. The CDR3 is 15 residues long. This chain's CDR3 is CASSVGVGGPGELFF.

This chain links TRBV14 with TRBJ1-1. The CDR3 contains 14 residues. CDR1 and CDR2 (germline): SGHDN, FVKESK. The CDR3 loop is CASSLRTWDTEAFF. The full variable domain, its missing parts supplied by reference TRBV14 and TRBJ1-1, is EAGVTQFPSHSVIEKGQTVTLRCDPISGHDNLYWYRRVMGKEIKFLLHFVKESKQDESGMPNNRFLAERTGGTYSTLKVQPAELEDSGVYFCASSLRTWDTEAFFGQGTRLTVV.

The chain recombines TRBV19 with TRBJ2-5; TCRdb selects TRBD2, and the lack of DNA leaves this call unchecked. Germline CDR1 LNHDA, CDR2 SQIVND (reference sequence). This CDR3 comprises 17 residues. The CDR3 region is CASSSRTSGRIQETQYF.

This chain connects TRBV20-1 to TRBJ2-1. CDR1 is DFQATT, CDR2 SNEGSKA, per germline (reference sequence). The CDR3 is 11 residues long. The CDR3 reads CSARDYNEQFF.

This CDR3 is CASSLGGTGTEAFF. The rearrangement joins TRBV7-9 to TRBJ1-1; TCRdb picks TRBD1, but there is no DNA to check that call. The CDR3 covers 14 residues. Germline assignment: CDR1 SEHNR and CDR2 FQNEAQ (reference sequence).

This CDR3 is CATSSDLAGAYEQYF. The V and J genes are TRBV15 and TRBJ2-7; the D call of TRBD2 rests on TCRdb alone, since no DNA is present to check it. The CDR3 totals 15 residues. Germline V lookup: CDR1 LNHNV, CDR2 YYDKDF (reference sequence).

CDR3 protein: CASSLSSLAYNEQFF. This chain uses TRBV7-9 with TRBJ2-1. The CDR3 is made up of 15 amino acids. Germline CDR1 reads SEHNR; CDR2 reads FQNEAQ (reference sequence).

CDR3 in amino acids: CASNDRAYNEQFF. The chain is built from TRBV7-2 and TRBJ2-1; lacking DNA, the TRBD1 call made by TCRdb goes unchecked. Germline CDR1 is SGHTA and CDR2 is FQGNSA. This CDR3 has 13 amino acids. The whole variable domain, filled in from reference TRBV7-2 and TRBJ2-1, reads GAGVSQSPSNKVTEKGKDVELRCDPISGHTALYWYRQSLGQGLEFLIYFQGNSAPDKSGLPSDRFSAERTGGSVSTLTIQRTQQEDSAVYLCASNDRAYNEQFFGPGTRLTVL.

The rearrangement links TRBV21-1 to TRBJ1-6. TRBV21-1 is classified as a pseudogene. The CDR3 runs to 18 residues. CDR3 residues: CASIQRGCARDYNSPLHF.

This chain uses TRBV6-6 with TRBJ2-7; TCRdb's D call, TRBD2, is unchecked because there is no DNA. Looked up from germline, CDR1 is MNHNY and CDR2 is SVGAGI (reference sequence). The CDR3 is 13 amino acids. The chain's CDR3 is CASSIGPYYEQYF.

The gene calls are TRBV5-1 and TRBJ2-1; TCRdb's D gene call, TRBD1, goes unchecked for lack of DNA. From germline, CDR1 is SGHRS and CDR2 YFSETQ. The CDR3 totals 14 residues. The CDR3 reads CASSFGTGGNEQFF.

V gene TRBV12-3 or TRBV12-4 combines with J gene TRBJ2-5. The CDR3 has 14 amino acids. The CDR3 sequence is CASSFLTSKETQYF.

The chain couples TRBV7-9 to TRBJ2-7. This CDR3 is built from 11 residues. Looked up from germline, CDR1 is SEHNR and CDR2 is FQNEAQ (reference sequence). CDR3 sequence reads: CASSSSLEQYF.

The V and J genes are TRBV27 and TRBJ2-1; TCRdb's D call of TRBD1 is untestable without DNA. This CDR3 is built from 15 residues. The germline V gene has CDR1 MNHEY and CDR2 SMNVEV (reference sequence). The CDR3 here is CASSPSRGPYNEQFF.